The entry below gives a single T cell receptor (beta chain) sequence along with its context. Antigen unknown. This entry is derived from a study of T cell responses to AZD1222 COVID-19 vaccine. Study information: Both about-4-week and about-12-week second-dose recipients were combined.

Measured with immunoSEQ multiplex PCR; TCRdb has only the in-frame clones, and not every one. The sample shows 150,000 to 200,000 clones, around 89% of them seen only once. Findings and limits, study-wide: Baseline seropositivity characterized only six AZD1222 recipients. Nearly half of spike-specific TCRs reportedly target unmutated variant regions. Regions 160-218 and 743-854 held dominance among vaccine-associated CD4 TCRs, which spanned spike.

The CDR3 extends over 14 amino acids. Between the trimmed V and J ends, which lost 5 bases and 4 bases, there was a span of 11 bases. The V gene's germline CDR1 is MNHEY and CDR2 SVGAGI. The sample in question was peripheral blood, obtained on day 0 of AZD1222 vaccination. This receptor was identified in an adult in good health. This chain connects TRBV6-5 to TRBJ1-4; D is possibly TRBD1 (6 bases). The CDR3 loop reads CASSRDRFNEKLFF. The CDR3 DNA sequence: TGTGCCAGCAGTCGAGACAGGTTTAATGAAAAACTGTTTTTT.